A single sample gave rise to the 4 T cell receptor beta chains below, sequenced in a study of blood T cell repertoires in COVID-19. The protocol was immunoSEQ multiplex PCR, while the TCRdb copy is restricted to in-frame clones and leaves out a portion. Among about 130,000 clones listed, approximately 88% were seen once. Material for sequencing was peripheral blood. The receptors derive from a woman aged 25 to 39 who had recovered from COVID-19.

This clone was seen a few times. Within the sample, other DNA sequences also encode this same CDR3. The J gene is TRBJ2-5, the V gene TRBV4-1; 8 bases match TRBD1. Trimming removed 1 base from V and 4 bases from J; junction bases left unmatched: 2. This CDR3 is 14 amino acids long. Looked up from germline, CDR1 is MGHRA and CDR2 is YSYEKL. CDR3: CASSQGQGRETQYF. CDR3 nucleotide sequence: TGCGCCAGCAGCCAAGGACAGGGGAGAGAGACCCAGTACTTC.

The rearrangement links TRBV5-5 to TRBJ1-2, with 9 bases aligning to TRBD1. This CDR3 has 14 amino acids. Looked up from germline, CDR1 is SGHKS and CDR2 is YYEKEE (reference sequence). The trim removed 2 bases at V and 4 bases at J, leaving 3 bases unmatched. The CDR3 DNA follows: TGTGCCAGCAGCTTCACACAGGGGGCCTATGGCTACACCTTC. This gives the protein CASSFTQGAYGYTF.

This chain uses TRBV5-1 with TRBJ2-7; tentatively, D is TRBD2 (6 bases). CDR1 is SGHRS and CDR2 is YFSETQ in the germline V gene. V lost 4 bases, J lost 0 bases, and 17 bases lay in between. The CDR3 length is 16 residues. The CDR3 reads CASSPDGAGSSYEQYF. The CDR3 coding sequence is TGCGCCAGCAGCCCCGATGGGGCGGGGTCCTCCTACGAGCAGTACTTC. Filled out from reference TRBV5-1 and TRBJ2-7, the complete variable domain reads KAGVTQTPRYLIKTRGQQVTLSCSPISGHRSVSWYQQTPGQGLQFLFEYFSETQRNKGNFPGRFSGRQFSNSRSEMNVSTLELGDSALYLCASSPDGAGSSYEQYFGPGTRLTVT.

The chain combines TRBV12-3 or TRBV12-4 with TRBJ2-5; possible D gene TRBD2, 5 bases. Trimming took off 5 bases at V and 1 base at J, with 8 bases between the two ends. The CDR3 sequence is 13 residues long. CDR3 DNA sequence: TGTGCCAGCAGTCGAGGGCGCCAAGAGACCCAGTACTTC. Amino acid sequence: CASSRGRQETQYF.